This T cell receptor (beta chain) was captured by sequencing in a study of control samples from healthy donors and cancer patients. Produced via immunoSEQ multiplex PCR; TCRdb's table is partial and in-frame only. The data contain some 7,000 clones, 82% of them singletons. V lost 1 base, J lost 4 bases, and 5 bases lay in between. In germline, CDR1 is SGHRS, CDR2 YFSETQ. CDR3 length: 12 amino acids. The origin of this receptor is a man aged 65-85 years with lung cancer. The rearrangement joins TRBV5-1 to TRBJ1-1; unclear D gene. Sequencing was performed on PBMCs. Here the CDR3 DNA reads TGCGCCAGCAGCTTGCATGGCACTGAAGCTTTCTTT. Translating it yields CASSLHGTEAFF.